These T cell receptor beta chains were read from a single sample in a study of OX40 agonist ivuxolimab in advanced cancers. TCRdb's table, derived via immunoSEQ multiplex PCR, lists solely in-frame clones and lacks some. This repertoire shows 50,000 to 60,000 clones, roughly 86% found once; its top ten account for around 15%. Sequences were derived from CD4+ or CD8+ T cells sorted from blood, sampled in a trial of the OX40 agonist ivuxolimab. The receptor source for this set is an adult with an advanced solid tumor such as melanoma, head and neck, liver or kidney cancer. The CDR3 runs from the conserved cysteine through the conserved F or W. D genes are given only for firm matches. Size is stated for part of the rows, as once, few or many counts, or as a class when the clone is expanded.

j_call,d_call,clone_size,v_call,cdr3_aa,cdr3_nt
TRBJ2-7,-,-,TRBV5-5,CASSLKLTEQYF,TGTGCCAGCAGCTTGAAGCTAACCGAGCAGTACTTC
TRBJ1-4,-,-,TRBV11-1,CASSAQELNGEKLFF,TGTGCCAGCAGCGCCCAGGAATTGAACGGTGAAAAACTGTTTTTT
TRBJ2-3,-,-,TRBV11-2,CASSFGASPSTDTQYF,TGTGCCAGCAGCTTTGGGGCGTCCCCCTCCACAGATACGCAGTATTTT
TRBJ2-5,TRBD2,-,TRBV7-9,CASSSIGTSGRRAQYF,TGTGCCAGCAGCTCAATCGGGACTAGCGGGAGAAGGGCCCAGTACTTC
TRBJ2-1,-,-,TRBV27,CASSLGEDEQFF,TGTGCCAGCAGTTTAGGCGAGGATGAGCAGTTCTTC
TRBJ2-7,-,-,TRBV6-5,CASSRTVDYEQYF,TGTGCCAGCAGTCGGACAGTTGACTACGAGCAGTACTTC
TRBJ2-3,-,-,TRBV6-4,CASSSRVDGTDTQYF,TGTGCCAGCAGTTCGAGGGTAGACGGCACAGATACGCAGTATTTT
TRBJ2-2,TRBD2,-,TRBV19,CASSPGAGGITGELFF,TGTGCCAGTTCACCCGGGGCGGGAGGCATCACCGGGGAGCTGTTTTTT
TRBJ2-1,-,-,TRBV19,CASRGGFYNEQFF,TGTGCCAGTAGGGGGGGTTTTTACAATGAGCAGTTCTTC
TRBJ2-6,TRBD2,-,TRBV4-2,CASSLIAGGPSGANVLTF,TGTGCCAGCAGCTTAATAGCGGGAGGTCCCTCTGGGGCCAACGTCCTGACTTTC
TRBJ2-7,-,-,TRBV19,CASSIKQGGFYEQYF,TGTGCCAGTAGTATCAAGCAGGGGGGATTTTACGAGCAGTACTTC
TRBJ1-3,-,-,TRBV7-6,CASSSARFGSSGNTIYF,TGTGCCAGCAGCTCGGCCCGGTTCGGGAGCTCTGGAAACACCATATATTTT
TRBJ1-5,-,-,TRBV9,CASSTHRDHQPQHF,TGTGCCAGCAGCACCCACCGGGATCATCAGCCCCAGCATTTT
TRBJ1-5,TRBD1,-,TRBV27,CASRKGQGNQPQHF,TGTGCCAGCAGAAAGGGACAGGGTAATCAGCCCCAGCATTTT
TRBJ1-3,-,-,TRBV7-2,CASSLGAGRSGNTIYF,TGTGCCAGCAGCTTAGGGGCTGGGAGGTCGGGAAACACCATATATTTT
TRBJ1-2,-,-,TRBV6-5,CASSYSLTSYGYTF,TGTGCCAGCAGTTACTCCTTGACATCCTATGGCTACACCTTC
TRBJ1-5,TRBD1,-,TRBV28,CASSPGTGGGQPQHF,TGTGCCAGCAGCCCTGGGACAGGCGGAGGGCAGCCCCAGCATTTT
TRBJ2-2,-,-,TRBV23-1,CASSQSGPGPSNTGELFF,TGCGCCAGCAGTCAATCGGGGCCGGGACCGTCGAACACCGGGGAGCTGTTTTTT
TRBJ2-3,-,-,TRBV30,CAWSAGQTTDTQYF,TGTGCCTGGAGTGCGGGGCAGACCACAGATACGCAGTATTTT
TRBJ2-2,-,-,TRBV21-1,CASRGENTGELFF,TGTGCCAGCCGGGGGGAGAACACCGGGGAGCTGTTTTTT
TRBJ2-4,-,-,TRBV6-5,CASGRGNIQYF,TGTGCCAGCGGGCGGGGAAACATTCAGTACTTC
TRBJ2-3,-,-,TRBV29-1,CSVDSGIVDTQYF,TGCAGCGTTGACTCCGGAATCGTGGATACGCAGTATTTT
TRBJ2-1,TRBD2,-,TRBV19,CASSMGLANEQFF,TGTGCCAGTAGTATGGGACTAGCGAATGAGCAGTTCTTC
TRBJ2-5,-,-,TRBV5-5,CASSRTWREREETQYF,TGTGCCAGCAGCCGGACGTGGAGGGAGAGGGAGGAGACCCAGTACTTC
TRBJ2-1,-,-,TRBV28,CASGSSYNEQFF,TGTGCCAGCGGGAGCTCCTACAATGAGCAGTTCTTC
TRBJ2-2,TRBD2,once,TRBV30,CAWSVGEGTGELFF,TGTGCCTGGAGTGTGGGGGAGGGAACCGGGGAGCTGTTTTTT
TRBJ2-2,-,-,TRBV7-3,CASSSTGLTGELFF,TGTGCCAGCAGCTCCACGGGGCTCACCGGGGAGCTGTTTTTT
TRBJ1-5,TRBD1,-,TRBV28,CASIQGGGYQPQHF,TGTGCCAGCATCCAAGGGGGCGGCTATCAGCCCCAGCATTTT
TRBJ2-5,-,-,TRBV5-6,CASSLTADETQYF,TGTGCCAGCAGCTTGACGGCGGACGAGACCCAGTACTTC
TRBJ2-3,-,-,TRBV5-8,CASSRFRGTSTDTQYF,TGTGCCAGCAGTCGCTTCAGGGGAACTAGCACAGATACGCAGTATTTT
TRBJ2-6,-,-,TRBV18,CASSPGLQSGANVLTF,TGTGCCAGCTCACCCGGACTCCAATCTGGGGCCAACGTCCTGACTTTC
TRBJ1-4,TRBD1,-,TRBV25-1,CASSGSGTGEKLFF,TGTGCCAGCAGTGGTTCCGGGACAGGTGAAAAACTGTTTTTT
TRBJ2-3,TRBD1,-,TRBV7-8,CASSLDRSPDTQYF,TGTGCCAGCAGCTTGGACAGGTCCCCAGATACGCAGTATTTT
TRBJ2-5,-,once,TRBV10-2,CASSEYETQYF,TGCGCCAGCAGTGAGTATGAGACCCAGTACTTC
TRBJ1-4,TRBD1,-,TRBV15,CATSRSRDRGQTNEKLFF,TGTGCCACCAGCAGATCCCGGGACAGGGGGCAGACTAATGAAAAACTGTTTTTT
TRBJ2-1,TRBD2,once,TRBV11-3,CASSLDSTGTGGPTYNEQFF,TGTGCCAGCAGCTTAGATTCTACCGGGACGGGAGGGCCAACCTACAATGAGCAGTTCTTC
TRBJ2-3,-,-,TRBV5-4,CASSLVSGRYRDTQYF,TGTGCCAGCAGCTTGGTCTCAGGCCGGTATCGGGATACGCAGTATTTT
TRBJ2-1,-,-,TRBV29-1,CSVARGRNNEQFF,TGCAGCGTGGCGCGAGGCAGGAACAATGAGCAGTTCTTC